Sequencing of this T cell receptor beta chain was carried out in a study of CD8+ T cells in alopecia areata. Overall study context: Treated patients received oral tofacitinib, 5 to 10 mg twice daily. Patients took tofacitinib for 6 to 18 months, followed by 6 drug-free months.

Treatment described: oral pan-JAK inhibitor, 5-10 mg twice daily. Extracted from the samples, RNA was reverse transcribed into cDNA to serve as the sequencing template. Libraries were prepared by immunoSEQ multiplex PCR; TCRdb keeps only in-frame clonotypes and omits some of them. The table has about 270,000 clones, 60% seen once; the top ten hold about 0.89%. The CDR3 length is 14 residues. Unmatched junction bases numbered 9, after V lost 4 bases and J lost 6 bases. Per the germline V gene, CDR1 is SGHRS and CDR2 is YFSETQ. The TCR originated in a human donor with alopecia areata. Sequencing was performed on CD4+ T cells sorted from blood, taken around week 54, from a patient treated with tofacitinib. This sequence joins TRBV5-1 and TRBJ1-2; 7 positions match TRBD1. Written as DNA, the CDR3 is TGCGCCAGCAGCCCTGACAGGGCTTGGGATGGCTACACCTTC. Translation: CASSPDRAWDGYTF.